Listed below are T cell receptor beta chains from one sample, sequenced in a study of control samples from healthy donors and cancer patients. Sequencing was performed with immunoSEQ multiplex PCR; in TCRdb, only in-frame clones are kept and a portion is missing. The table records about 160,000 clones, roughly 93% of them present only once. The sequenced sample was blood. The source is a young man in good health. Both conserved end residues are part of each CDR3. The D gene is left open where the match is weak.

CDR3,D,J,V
CASSLIAGGGYTF,NA,TRBJ1-2,TRBV7-2
CASSQGRWAGPNEKLFF,NA,TRBJ1-4,TRBV4-1
CASSSYGENEQFF,NA,TRBJ2-1,TRBV5-1
CASSIGLRRNTEAFF,NA,TRBJ1-1,TRBV4-2
CASRGLGNTEAFF,NA,TRBJ1-1,TRBV27
CATGAGPGGTQYF,TRBD2,TRBJ2-3,TRBV24-1
CASSSSLGDTQYF,NA,TRBJ2-3,TRBV13
CASSILAADTQYF,TRBD2,TRBJ2-3,TRBV19
CASSLSLAGTSSYEQYF,TRBD2,TRBJ2-7,TRBV13
CASSPTGTGGSYEQYF,TRBD1,TRBJ2-7,TRBV18
CSLSGRITNLAKNIQYF,NA,TRBJ2-4,TRBV5-8
CATRDRRPINTEAFF,NA,TRBJ1-1,TRBV19
CASSAGTRETYEQYF,TRBD2,TRBJ2-7,TRBV5-1
CASSYRENEKLFF,NA,TRBJ1-4,TRBV6-5
CASSQMEAEAFF,NA,TRBJ1-1,TRBV28
CASSFFSGRSGEKLFF,NA,TRBJ1-4,TRBV27
CASSLAGADRNQPQHF,NA,TRBJ1-5,TRBV7-9
CASSQRGVGPNYEQYF,NA,TRBJ2-7,TRBV3-1/TRBV3-2
CASSVTDTGANVLTF,NA,TRBJ2-6,TRBV7-3
CSVRAHTSSYEQYF,NA,TRBJ2-7,TRBV29-1
CASSLGQGRVASQPQHF,TRBD1,TRBJ1-5,TRBV7-8
CASRYQGDSPLHF,TRBD1,TRBJ1-6,TRBV14
CASSHGLVGNTGELFF,TRBD2,TRBJ2-2,TRBV4-2
CASSLRAYITYHPNTGELFF,NA,TRBJ2-2,TRBV6-2/TRBV6-3
CASRTWTGLFAFF,TRBD1,TRBJ1-1,TRBV9
CASSLSGRGISGNTIYF,NA,TRBJ1-3,TRBV7-2
CASSLGTRENTEAFF,NA,TRBJ1-1,TRBV28